This T cell receptor beta chain was sequenced during a study of T cells in localized non-small cell lung cancer. Study results and limitations: Longer overall survival was seen with higher T cell density measured in blood.

The table came from immunoSEQ multiplex PCR; TCRdb's copy has only in-frame clones and leaves some out. Here the sample spans some 50,000 clones, 81% being singletons. Details on this clone: Its target is unknown.

Germline CDR1 and CDR2: SEHNR and FQNEAQ (reference sequence). The CDR3 has 15 residues. Trimming took 3 bases from V and 1 from J, leaving 9 bases between them. The TCR was taken from a man between 40 and 70 years old with stage III lung adenocarcinoma. Sequencing was performed on peripheral blood mononuclear cells, taken before any cancer treatment. The chain couples TRBV7-9 to TRBJ2-2; tentative D call: TRBD2 (5 bases). The CDR3 reads CASSFERGNTGELFF. CDR3 nucleotides: TGTGCCAGCAGCTTTGAACGGGGGAACACCGGGGAGCTGTTTTTT.